The 14 T cell receptor beta chains reported below all come from one sample, sequenced in a study of blood T cell repertoires in COVID-19. Clones were sequenced by immunoSEQ multiplex PCR, and TCRdb holds only the in-frame ones, with some missing. The sample carries roughly 140,000 clones, 90% recorded once. The sample comprised peripheral blood. Receptors were obtained from a woman aged 80 or over with acute or convalescent COVID-19.

The rearrangement links TRBV7-2 to TRBJ2-3; TRBD2 matches at 10 bases. The CDR3 contains 16 residues. J was trimmed by 0 bases and V by 2 bases; bases with no gene match: 2. The germline gives CDR1 SGHTA, CDR2 FQGNSA. The CDR3 DNA sequence: TGTGCCAGCAGCTTAATGGGACTAGCGAGCACAGATACGCAGTATTTT. Translated, it gives CASSLMGLASTDTQYF.

V and J are TRBV9 and TRBJ1-2; TRBD1 matches at 8 bases. The CDR3 length is 16 residues. The junction had 9 bases not matched to a gene; V was cut back by 4 bases and J by 1 base. The germline gives CDR1 SGDLS, CDR2 YYNGEE. The CDR3 DNA reads TGTGCCAGCAGCCTAGGGCAGGGGGCGCTTAACTATGGCTACACCTTC. Amino acids: CASSLGQGALNYGYTF.

V is TRBV10-3 and J is TRBJ1-5; 7 bases are a match to TRBD1. Looked up from germline, CDR1 is ENHRY and CDR2 is SYGVKD. Unmatched junction bases numbered 4, after V lost 10 bases and J lost 4 bases. This CDR3 has 12 amino acids. The CDR3 sequence: CATSRGNQPQHF. The CDR3 DNA sequence: TGTGCCACCTCCAGGGGGAATCAGCCCCAGCATTTT.

The chain combines TRBV30 with TRBJ1-5; no definite D call. V lost 0 bases and J 6 bases, leaving 9 bases between the germline ends. CDR1 is GTSNPN and CDR2 is SVGIG in the germline V gene (reference sequence). The CDR3 is made up of 13 amino acids. The CDR3 here is CAWSVRAGQPQHF. The CDR3 DNA follows: TGTGCCTGGAGTGTACGGGCGGGTCAGCCCCAGCATTTT.

The V call is TRBV12-2, the J call TRBJ2-7; the table calls TRBD1, which could not be checked here. TRBV12-2 is termed a pseudogene. This CDR3 comprises 18 residues. The CDR3 nucleotides are TGTGCAAGTCGCTTAGCGGTACCTCCGGGACAGAAGAAGGGCGAGCAGTACTTC. Encoded protein: CASRLAVPPGQKKGEQYF.

CDR3 coding DNA: TGTGCCAGCAGCCCCCCGGCAGGGATGAACACTGAAGCTTTCTTT. Protein: CASSPPAGMNTEAFF. The V call is TRBV7-2, the J call TRBJ1-1, with a possible D match to TRBD1 (5 bases). The CDR3 extends over 15 amino acids. V lost 5 bases and J 0 bases, leaving 13 bases between the germline ends. CDR1 is SGHTA, CDR2 FQGNSA, per germline.

The gene calls are TRBV12-5 and TRBJ1-3; 7 bases map to TRBD1. The junction had 9 bases not matched to a gene; V was cut back by 1 base and J by 0 bases. This CDR3 comprises 18 residues. Germline CDR1 is LGHNT and CDR2 is FRNRAP. The CDR3 loop is CASGLGQGTLLSGNTIYF. In nucleotides, the CDR3 is TGTGCTAGTGGTTTGGGACAGGGAACGCTCCTCTCTGGAAACACCATATATTTT.

This sequence joins TRBV29-1 and TRBJ2-2; 8 bases agree with TRBD2. V shed 5 bases and J 3 bases; nucleotides not matched to a gene: 5. The germline V gene has CDR1 SQVTM and CDR2 ANQGSEA. This CDR3 spans 14 amino acids. Here the CDR3 reads CSVPGGPYTGELFF. DNA of the CDR3: TGCAGCGTTCCGGGGGGGCCGTACACCGGGGAGCTGTTTTTT.

The rearrangement joins TRBV2 to TRBJ1-2; TRBD1 matches at 8 bases. Per the germline V gene, CDR1 is SNHLY and CDR2 is FYNNEI. Unmatched junction bases numbered 7, after V lost 5 bases and J lost 8 bases. The CDR3 is 13 residues long. CDR3 residues: CASSMQGAGGYTF. DNA of the CDR3: TGTGCCAGCAGTATGCAGGGGGCAGGCGGCTACACCTTC.

The J gene is TRBJ2-5, the V gene TRBV9; 13 bases match TRBD2. CDR1 is SGDLS and CDR2 is YYNGEE in the germline V gene. The CDR3 consists of 16 residues. The V gene end was trimmed by 2 bases and the J gene end by 3 bases; junction bases not matched to a gene: 4. The CDR3 protein is CASSVHGTSGEETQYF. Written as DNA, the CDR3 is TGTGCCAGCAGCGTCCACGGGACTAGCGGGGAAGAGACCCAGTACTTC.

The chain recombines TRBV4-2 with TRBJ1-1, with TRBD1 matching 10 bases. This CDR3 region has 15 residues. J was trimmed by 2 bases and V by 6 bases; bases with no gene match: 6. Germline values: CDR1 LGHNA, CDR2 YNFKEQ. CDR3 DNA: TGTGCCAGCAGGAACCGGGACAGGGGAAACACTGAAGCTTTCTTT. Amino acids: CASRNRDRGNTEAFF.

The chain is built from TRBV5-1 and TRBJ1-1; D unresolved. The germline V gene encodes CDR1 SGHRS and CDR2 YFSETQ. The CDR3 is 13 amino acids. The ends were cut back, 1 base at V and 4 bases at J, with 8 bases in the middle. DNA of the CDR3: TGCGCCAGCAGCTTGACGGAGGGCACTGAAGCTTTCTTT. Translated: CASSLTEGTEAFF.

V and J are TRBV5-1 and TRBJ1-1; TRBD1 aligns across 12 bases. The V gene end was trimmed by 6 bases and the J gene end by 1 base; junction bases not matched to a gene: 4. CDR1 and CDR2 (germline): SGHRS, YFSETQ. The CDR3 totals 15 residues. The DNA of the CDR3 is TGCGCCAGCAAGGGACAGGGGGCCCAGAACACTGAAGCTTTCTTT. Its translation is CASKGQGAQNTEAFF.

This clone has only one observation. The chain links TRBV30 to TRBJ1-2, with 8 nucleotides matching TRBD1. Germline V CDR1 and CDR2: GTSNPN, SVGIG (reference sequence). The CDR3 is 14 residues long. With 0 bases clipped from V and 7 bases from J, the junction kept 7 bases outside the gene matches. CDR3 DNA: TGTGCCTGGAGTGTACTACAGGGGGGCGTTGGCTACACCTTC. This sequence encodes CAWSVLQGGVGYTF.